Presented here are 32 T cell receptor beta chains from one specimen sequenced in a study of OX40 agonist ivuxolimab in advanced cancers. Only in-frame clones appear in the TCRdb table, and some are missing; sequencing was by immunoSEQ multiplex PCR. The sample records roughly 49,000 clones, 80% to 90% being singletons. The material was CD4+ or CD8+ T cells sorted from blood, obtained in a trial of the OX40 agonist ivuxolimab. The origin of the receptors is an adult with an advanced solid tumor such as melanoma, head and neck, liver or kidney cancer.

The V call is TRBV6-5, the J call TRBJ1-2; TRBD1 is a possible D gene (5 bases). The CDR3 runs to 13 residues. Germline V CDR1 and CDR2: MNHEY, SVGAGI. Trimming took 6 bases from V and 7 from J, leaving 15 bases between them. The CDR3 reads CASSPGGGRGYTF. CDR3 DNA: TGTGCCAGCAGCCCCGGGGGGGGTCGTGGCTACACCTTC.

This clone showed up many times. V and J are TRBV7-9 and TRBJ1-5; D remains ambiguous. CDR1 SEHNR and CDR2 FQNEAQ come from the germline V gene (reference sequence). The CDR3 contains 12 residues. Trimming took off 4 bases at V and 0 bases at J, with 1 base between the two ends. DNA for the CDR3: TGTGCCAGCAGCTATAGCAATCAGCCCCAGCATTTT. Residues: CASSYSNQPQHF.

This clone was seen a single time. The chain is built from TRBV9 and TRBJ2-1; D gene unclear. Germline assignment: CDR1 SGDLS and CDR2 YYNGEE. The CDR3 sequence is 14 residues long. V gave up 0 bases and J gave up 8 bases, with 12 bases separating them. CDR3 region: CASSVVPGRDEQFF. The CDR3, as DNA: TGTGCCAGCAGCGTAGTCCCGGGTCGCGATGAGCAGTTCTTC.

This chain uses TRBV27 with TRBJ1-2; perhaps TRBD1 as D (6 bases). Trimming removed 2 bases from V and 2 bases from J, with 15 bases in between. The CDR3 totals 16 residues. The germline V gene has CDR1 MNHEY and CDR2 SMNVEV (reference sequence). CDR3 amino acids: CASSLVYREGNYGYTF. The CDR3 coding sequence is TGTGCCAGCAGTTTAGTATACAGGGAGGGCAACTATGGCTACACCTTC.

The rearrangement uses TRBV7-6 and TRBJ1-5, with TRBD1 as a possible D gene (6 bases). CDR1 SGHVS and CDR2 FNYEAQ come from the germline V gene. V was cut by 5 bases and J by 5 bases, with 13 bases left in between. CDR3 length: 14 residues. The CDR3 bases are TGTGCCAGCAGCCCCGCCCAGGGGTATCAGCCCCAGCATTTT. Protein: CASSPAQGYQPQHF.

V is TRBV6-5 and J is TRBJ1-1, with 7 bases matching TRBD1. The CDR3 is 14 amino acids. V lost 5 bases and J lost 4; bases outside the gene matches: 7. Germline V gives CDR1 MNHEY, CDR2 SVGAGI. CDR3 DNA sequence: TGTGCCAGCAGTGAATACAGGGGTGCCACTGAAGCTTTCTTT. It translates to CASSEYRGATEAFF.

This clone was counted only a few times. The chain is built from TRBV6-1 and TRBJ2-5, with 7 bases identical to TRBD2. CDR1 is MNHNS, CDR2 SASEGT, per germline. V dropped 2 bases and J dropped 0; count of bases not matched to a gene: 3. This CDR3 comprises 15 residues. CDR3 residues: CASSEWAGDQETQYF. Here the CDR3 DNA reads TGTGCCAGCAGTGAATGGGCGGGGGACCAAGAGACCCAGTACTTC.

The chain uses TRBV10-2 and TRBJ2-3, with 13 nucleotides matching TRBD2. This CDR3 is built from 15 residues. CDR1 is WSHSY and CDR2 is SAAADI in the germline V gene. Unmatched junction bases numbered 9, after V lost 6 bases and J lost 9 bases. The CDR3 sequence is CASRGTSGGAWTQYF. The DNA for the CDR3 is TGCGCCAGCAGGGGAACTAGCGGGGGGGCCTGGACGCAGTATTTT.

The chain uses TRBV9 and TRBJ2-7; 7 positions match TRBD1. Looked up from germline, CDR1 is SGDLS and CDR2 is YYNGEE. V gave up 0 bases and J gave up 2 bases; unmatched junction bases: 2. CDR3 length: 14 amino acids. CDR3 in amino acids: CASSVGTGAYEQYF. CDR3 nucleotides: TGTGCCAGCAGCGTAGGGACAGGAGCCTACGAGCAGTACTTC.

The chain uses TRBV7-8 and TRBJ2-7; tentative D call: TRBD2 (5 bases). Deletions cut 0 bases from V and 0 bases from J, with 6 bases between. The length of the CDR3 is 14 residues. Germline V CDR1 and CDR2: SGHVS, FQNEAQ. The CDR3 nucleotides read TGTGCCAGCAGCTTAGCGGGGAGCTCCTACGAGCAGTACTTC. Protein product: CASSLAGSSYEQYF.

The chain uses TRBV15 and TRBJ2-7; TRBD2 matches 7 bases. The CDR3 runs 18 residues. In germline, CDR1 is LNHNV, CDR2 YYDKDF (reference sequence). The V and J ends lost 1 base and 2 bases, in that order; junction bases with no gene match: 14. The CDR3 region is CATSRGRELAERTYEQYF. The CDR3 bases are TGTGCCACCAGCAGAGGGAGGGAGCTAGCGGAGCGTACCTACGAGCAGTACTTC.

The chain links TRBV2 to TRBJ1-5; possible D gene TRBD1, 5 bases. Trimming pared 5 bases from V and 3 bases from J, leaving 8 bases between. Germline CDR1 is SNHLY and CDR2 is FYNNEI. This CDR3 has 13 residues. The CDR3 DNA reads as TGTGCCAGCAGTACGGGGGTCAATCAGCCCCAGCATTTT. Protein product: CASSTGVNQPQHF.

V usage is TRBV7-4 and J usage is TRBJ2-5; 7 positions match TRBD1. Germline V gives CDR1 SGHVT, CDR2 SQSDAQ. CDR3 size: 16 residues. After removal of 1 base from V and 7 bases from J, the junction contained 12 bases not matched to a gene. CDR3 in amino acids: CASSLVGQGEVATQYF. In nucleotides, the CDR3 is TGTGCCAGCAGCTTAGTCGGTCAGGGGGAAGTGGCGACCCAGTACTTC.

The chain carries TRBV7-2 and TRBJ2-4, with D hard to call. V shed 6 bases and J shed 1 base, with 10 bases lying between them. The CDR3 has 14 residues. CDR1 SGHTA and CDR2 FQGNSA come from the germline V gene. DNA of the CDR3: TGTGCCAGCAGTCAGGCCAGGGCCAAAAACATTCAGTACTTC. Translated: CASSQARAKNIQYF.

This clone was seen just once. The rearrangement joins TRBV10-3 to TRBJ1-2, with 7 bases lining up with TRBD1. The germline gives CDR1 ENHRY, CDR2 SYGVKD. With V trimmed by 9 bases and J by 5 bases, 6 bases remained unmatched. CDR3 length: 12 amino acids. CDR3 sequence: CAIRTGSYGYTF. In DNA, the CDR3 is TGTGCCATACGGACAGGATCATATGGCTACACCTTC.

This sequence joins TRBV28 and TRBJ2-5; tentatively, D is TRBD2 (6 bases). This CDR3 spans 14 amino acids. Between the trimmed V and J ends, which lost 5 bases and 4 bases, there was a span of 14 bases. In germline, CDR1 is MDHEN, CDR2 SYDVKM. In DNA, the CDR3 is TGTGCCAGCAGTCCCACGACAGCGGGAGAGACCCAGTACTTC. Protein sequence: CASSPTTAGETQYF.

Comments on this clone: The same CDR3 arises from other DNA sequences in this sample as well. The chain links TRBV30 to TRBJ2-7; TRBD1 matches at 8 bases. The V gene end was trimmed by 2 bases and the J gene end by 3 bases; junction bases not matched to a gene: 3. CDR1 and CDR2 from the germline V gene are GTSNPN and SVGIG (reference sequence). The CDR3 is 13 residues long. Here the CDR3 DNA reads TGTGCCTGGAGTTTCGACAGGGGCTACGAGCAGTACTTC. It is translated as CAWSFDRGYEQYF.

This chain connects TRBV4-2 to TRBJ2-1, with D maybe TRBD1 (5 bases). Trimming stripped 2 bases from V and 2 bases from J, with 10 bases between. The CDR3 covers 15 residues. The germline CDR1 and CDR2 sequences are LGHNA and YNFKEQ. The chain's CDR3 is CASSQLYRTYNEQFF. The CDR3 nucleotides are TGTGCCAGCAGCCAACTATACAGGACCTACAATGAGCAGTTCTTC.

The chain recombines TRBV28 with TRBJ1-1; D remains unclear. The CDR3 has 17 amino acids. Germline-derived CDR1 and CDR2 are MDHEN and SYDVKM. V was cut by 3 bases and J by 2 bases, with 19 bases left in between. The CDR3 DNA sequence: TGTGCCAGCAGTTTCATAAGGGTAACATCTCCTAACACTGAAGCTTTCTTT. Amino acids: CASSFIRVTSPNTEAFF.

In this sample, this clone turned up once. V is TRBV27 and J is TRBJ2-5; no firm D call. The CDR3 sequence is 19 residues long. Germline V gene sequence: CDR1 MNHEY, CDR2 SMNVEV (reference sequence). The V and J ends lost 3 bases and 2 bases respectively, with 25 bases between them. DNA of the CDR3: TGTGCCAGCAGTTTCTCCAAAGCCCAAAGTACGAGGAGTCAAGAGACCCAGTACTTC. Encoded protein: CASSFSKAQSTRSQETQYF.

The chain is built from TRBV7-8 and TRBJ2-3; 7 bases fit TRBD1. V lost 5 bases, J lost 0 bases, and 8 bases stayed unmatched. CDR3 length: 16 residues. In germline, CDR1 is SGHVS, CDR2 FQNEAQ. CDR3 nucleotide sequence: TGTGCCAGCAGCGTCGGGACAGCCAGAAGCACAGATACGCAGTATTTT. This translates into CASSVGTARSTDTQYF.

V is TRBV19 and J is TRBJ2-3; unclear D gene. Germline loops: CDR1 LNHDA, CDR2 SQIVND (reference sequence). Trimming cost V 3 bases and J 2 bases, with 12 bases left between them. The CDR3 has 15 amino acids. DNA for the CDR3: TGTGCCAGTAGTATTGGGCAGGCGTACACAGATACGCAGTATTTT. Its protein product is CASSIGQAYTDTQYF. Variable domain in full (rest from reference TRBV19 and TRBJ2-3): DGGITQSPKYLFRKEGQNVTLSCEQNLNHDAMYWYRQDPGQGLRLIYYSQIVNDFQKGDIAEGYSVSREKKESFPLTVTSAQKNPTAFYLCASSIGQAYTDTQYFGPGTRLTVL.

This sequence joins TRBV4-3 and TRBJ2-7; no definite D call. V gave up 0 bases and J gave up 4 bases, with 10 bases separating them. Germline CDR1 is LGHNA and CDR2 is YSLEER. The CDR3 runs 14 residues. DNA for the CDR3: TGCGCCAGCAGCCAAGAACCGGTGCTGTACGAGCAGTACTTC. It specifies CASSQEPVLYEQYF.

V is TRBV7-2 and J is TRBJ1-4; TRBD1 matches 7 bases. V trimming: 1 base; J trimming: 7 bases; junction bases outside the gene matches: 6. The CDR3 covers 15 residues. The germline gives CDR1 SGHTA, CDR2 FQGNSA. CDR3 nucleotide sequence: TGTGCCAGCAGCTTAGGGCAGGGGGAAATTGAAAAACTGTTTTTT. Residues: CASSLGQGEIEKLFF.

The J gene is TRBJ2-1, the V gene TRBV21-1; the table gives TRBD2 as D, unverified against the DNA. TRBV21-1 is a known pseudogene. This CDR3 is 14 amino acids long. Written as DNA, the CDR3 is TGTGCCAGCAGCGGGCTAGCGGGCCAGAATGAGCAGTTCTTC. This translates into CASSGLAGQNEQFF.

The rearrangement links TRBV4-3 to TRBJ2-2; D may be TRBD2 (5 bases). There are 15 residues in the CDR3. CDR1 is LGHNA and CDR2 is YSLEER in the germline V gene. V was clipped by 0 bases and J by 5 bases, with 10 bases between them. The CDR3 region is CASSQDEGCTGELFF. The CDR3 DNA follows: TGCGCCAGCAGCCAAGATGAGGGTTGTACCGGGGAGCTGTTTTTT.

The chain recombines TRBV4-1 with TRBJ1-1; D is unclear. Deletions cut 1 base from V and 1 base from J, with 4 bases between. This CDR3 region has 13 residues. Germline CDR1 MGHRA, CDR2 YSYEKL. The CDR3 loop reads CASSQVQNTEAFF. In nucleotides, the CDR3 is TGCGCCAGCAGCCAAGTCCAGAACACTGAAGCTTTCTTT.

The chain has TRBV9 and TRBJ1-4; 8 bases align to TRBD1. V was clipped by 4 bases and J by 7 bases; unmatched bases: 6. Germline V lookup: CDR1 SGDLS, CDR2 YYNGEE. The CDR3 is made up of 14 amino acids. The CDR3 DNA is TGTGCCAGCAGCTTAACAGGGGGAGGTGAAAAACTGTTTTTT. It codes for CASSLTGGGEKLFF.

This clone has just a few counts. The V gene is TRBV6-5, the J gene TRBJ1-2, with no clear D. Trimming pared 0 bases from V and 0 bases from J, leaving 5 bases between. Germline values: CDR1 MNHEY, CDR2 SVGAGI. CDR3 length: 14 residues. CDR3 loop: CASSYSSANYGYTF. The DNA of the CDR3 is TGTGCCAGCAGTTACTCTTCCGCTAACTATGGCTACACCTTC.

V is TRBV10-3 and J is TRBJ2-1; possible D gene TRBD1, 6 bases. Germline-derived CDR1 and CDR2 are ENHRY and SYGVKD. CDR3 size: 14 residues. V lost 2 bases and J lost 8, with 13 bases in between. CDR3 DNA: TGTGCCATCAGTGAGGGGGGCTCTTCCCATGAGCAGTTCTTC. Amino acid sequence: CAISEGGSSHEQFF.

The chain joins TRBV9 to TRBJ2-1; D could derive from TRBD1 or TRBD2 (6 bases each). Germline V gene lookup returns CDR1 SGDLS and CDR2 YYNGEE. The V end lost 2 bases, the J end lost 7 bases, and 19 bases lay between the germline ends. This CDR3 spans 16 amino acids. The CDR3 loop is CASSVEGEPDVNEQFF. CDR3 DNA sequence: TGTGCCAGCAGCGTGGAGGGGGAACCGGATGTGAATGAGCAGTTCTTC. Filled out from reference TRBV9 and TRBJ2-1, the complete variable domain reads DSGVTQTPKHLITATGQRVTLRCSPRSGDLSVYWYQQSLDQGLQFLIQYYNGEERAKGNILERFSAQQFPDLHSELNLSSLELGDSALYFCASSVEGEPDVNEQFFGPGTRLTVL.

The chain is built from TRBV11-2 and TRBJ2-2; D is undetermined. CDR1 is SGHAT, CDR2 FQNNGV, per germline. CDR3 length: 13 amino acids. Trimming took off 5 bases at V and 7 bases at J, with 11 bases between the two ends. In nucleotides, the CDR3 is TGTGCCAGCAGCGCCCCCCGTTACGGGGAGCTGTTTTTT. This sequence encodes CASSAPRYGELFF.